The sequence of this T cell receptor (beta chain) was determined in a study of molecular identifiers for immune sequencing clone quantification (dated by TCRdb to 2017 to 2018). For the wider study: In a replicate experiment, RNA from roughly 18,000 or 92,000 naive CD8 T cells was split into five aliquots, four of which were sequenced. This methods study used CD8 T cells to benchmark TCR RNA copy counting and molecular-identifier clustering-based TCR repertoire sequencing (MIDCIRS). Study-level results and caveats: When barcode sub-clustering was not used, chimeric consensus sequences inflated TCR diversity, with chimeras reaching as high as 47%. Modeling indicated about three TCR RNA copies recovered per cell, compared with roughly 10 by digital PCR, which implies a capture efficiency of around 30%. Highly expanded clone sizes could be underestimated if identical TCR molecules share a barcode. Naive libraries contained spiked-in Jurkat TCR RNA (approximately 10 copies' worth), which is not part of the donor repertoire. In CMV-specific effector cells, clones with more than 20 RNA copies contained over 99% of molecules, whereas in naive cells such clones contained under 1% of molecules. A single cell's worth of spiked-in Jurkat TCR RNA was reported detectable even among 850,000 to 1,000,000 naive CD8 T cells.

Libraries of naive CD8 T cells were generated from about 19,000 to 1,100,000 sorted cells, with 10%, 30% or 50% of the purified RNA used. On a BD FACSAria II, naive CD8 T cells were FACS-sorted as CD8+CD4-CCR7+CD45RA+ and collected into RLT Plus buffer. Around 10 TCR copies' worth of Jurkat RNA were spiked into about 19,000-1,000,000 naive CD8 T cell samples to test detection sensitivity. Enrichment of CD8 T cells was done with RosetteSep CD8+ T Cell Enrichment Cocktail plus Ficoll-Paque, and ACK red cell lysis came afterward. Library method: PCR. The run used a NextSeq 500. Bulk TCR libraries were made following a previously described method, with the TCR primers given in Table S5. Total RNA was purified with the Qiagen AllPrep DNA/RNA kit. Before any analysis, reads coming from multiple sequencing runs of the same library were combined into one pool. Under the source paper's analysis protocol: Reads were retained only if their TCR constant sequence matched exactly, and those retained reads were trimmed to 150 nt and grouped according to their 12-nt molecular barcodes. Reads in each barcode group were sub-clustered using a 15% Levenshtein threshold, and a quality-weighted consensus sequence was built for each RNA molecule. Non-functional sequences were removed, as were lower-count sequences one edit away from another. Based on a fit of two negative binomial distributions, barcode sub-clusters having less than 20% of the maximum read count were discarded. TCRdb's own reprocessing of the public reads used fastp at Q25 and MiXCR and kept productive beta chains. When rows share a CDR3 protein, they turn into one entry using the most common DNA and genes. The V and J calls, along with clone size, are taken from TCRdb and not from the paper's own processing. Recorded for this sample are over 550,000 distinct CDR3 sequences; approximately 24% of them occurred a single time. 0.6% to 0.9% of the sample comes from the top ten.

The germline V gene provides CDR1 SNHLY and CDR2 FYNNEI. V loses 11 bases, J loses 0 bases, and the germline ends lie 16 bases apart. The cysteine opens and the phenylalanine closes a CDR3 of 14 amino acids. The kept DNA is CDR3 alone, 42 bases in frame from the first base. Note on this clonotype: Its binding antigen is unknown. Base qualities are not provided; no much larger clone lies one nucleotide away.

The rearranged segments are TRBV2 and TRBJ1-1, with a weak D call of TRBD1 (5 bases match). The TCR was taken from a human donor in good health. Some libraries in this study had Jurkat cell RNA spiked in. Sample: naive CD8+ T cells from blood, with Jurkat cell RNA spiked in. The sample's cell subset or site, from its label and the paper: FACS-sorted CD8+CD4-CCR7+CD45RA+ naive T cells. Read as DNA, the sequence is TGTGCCGGGGGTAAGACAGACATGAACACTGAAGCTTTCTTT. Translation gives CAGGKTDMNTEAFF. This CDR3, with the reference TRBV2 and TRBJ1-1 proteins standing in past its ends, gives the full variable domain EPEVTQTPSHQVTQMGQEVILRCVPISNHLYFYWYRQILGQKVEFLVSFYNNEISEKSEIFDDQFSVERPDGSNFTLKIRSTKLEDSAMYFCAGGKTDMNTEAFFGQGTRLTVV.